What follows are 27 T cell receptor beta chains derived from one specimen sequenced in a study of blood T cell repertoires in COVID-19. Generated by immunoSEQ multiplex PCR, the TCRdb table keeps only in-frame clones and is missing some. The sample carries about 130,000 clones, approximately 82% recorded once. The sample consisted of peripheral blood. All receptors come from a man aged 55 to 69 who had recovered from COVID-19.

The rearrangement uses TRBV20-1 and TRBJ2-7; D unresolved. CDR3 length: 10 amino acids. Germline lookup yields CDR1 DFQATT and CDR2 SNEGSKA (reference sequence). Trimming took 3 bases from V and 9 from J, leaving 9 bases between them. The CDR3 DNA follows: TGCAGTGCTAGTCCTGAGAGGCAGTACTTC. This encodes CSASPERQYF.

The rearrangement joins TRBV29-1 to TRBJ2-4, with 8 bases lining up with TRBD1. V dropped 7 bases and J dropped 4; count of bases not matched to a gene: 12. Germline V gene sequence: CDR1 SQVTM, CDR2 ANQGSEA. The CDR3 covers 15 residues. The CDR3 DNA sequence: TGCAGCGACCTCGGTAATCACAGGGGGAAAAACATTCAGTACTTC. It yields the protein CSDLGNHRGKNIQYF.

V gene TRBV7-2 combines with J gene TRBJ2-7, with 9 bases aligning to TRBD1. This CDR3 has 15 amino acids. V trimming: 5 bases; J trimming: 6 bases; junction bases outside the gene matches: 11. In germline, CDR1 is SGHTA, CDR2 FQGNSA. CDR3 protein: CASSLAGQGLGEQYF. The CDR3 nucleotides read TGTGCCAGCAGCCTTGCGGGACAGGGATTGGGCGAGCAGTACTTC.

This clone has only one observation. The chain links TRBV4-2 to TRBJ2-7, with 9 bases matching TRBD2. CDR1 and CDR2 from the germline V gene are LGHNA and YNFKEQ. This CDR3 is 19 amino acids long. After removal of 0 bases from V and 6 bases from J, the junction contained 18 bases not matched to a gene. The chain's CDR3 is CASSQEPSGGTSWPGEQYF. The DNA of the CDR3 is TGTGCCAGCAGCCAAGAGCCAAGCGGGGGGACCTCCTGGCCCGGCGAGCAGTACTTC.

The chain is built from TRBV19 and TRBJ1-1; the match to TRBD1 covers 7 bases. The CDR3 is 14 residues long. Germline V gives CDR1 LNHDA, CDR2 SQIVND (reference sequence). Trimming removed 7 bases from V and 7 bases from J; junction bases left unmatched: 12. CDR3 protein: CASTPSRGSVEAFF. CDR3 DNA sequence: TGTGCCAGTACTCCAAGCAGGGGGTCCGTTGAAGCTTTCTTT.

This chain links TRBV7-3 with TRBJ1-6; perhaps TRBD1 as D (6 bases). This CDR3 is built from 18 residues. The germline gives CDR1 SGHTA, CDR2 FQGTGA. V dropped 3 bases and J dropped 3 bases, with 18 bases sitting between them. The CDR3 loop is CASSFHSLGGLYNSPLHF. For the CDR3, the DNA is TGTGCCAGCAGCTTCCATTCCCTGGGGGGGCTCTATAATTCACCCCTCCACTTT.

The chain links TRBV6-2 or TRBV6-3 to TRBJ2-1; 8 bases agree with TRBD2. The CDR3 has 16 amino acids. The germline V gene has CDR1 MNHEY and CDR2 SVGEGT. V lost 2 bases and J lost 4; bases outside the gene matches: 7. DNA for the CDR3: TGTGCCAGCAGTTACCGTGCGGGGGGCCTTTACAATGAGCAGTTCTTC. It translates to CASSYRAGGLYNEQFF.

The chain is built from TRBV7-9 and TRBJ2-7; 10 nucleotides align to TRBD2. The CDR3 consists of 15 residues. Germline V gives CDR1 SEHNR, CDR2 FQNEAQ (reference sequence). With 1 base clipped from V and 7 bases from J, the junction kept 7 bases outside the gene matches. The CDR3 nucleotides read TGTGCCAGCAGCTTAGTTTTAGCGGGGGGATATGAGCAGTACTTC. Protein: CASSLVLAGGYEQYF.

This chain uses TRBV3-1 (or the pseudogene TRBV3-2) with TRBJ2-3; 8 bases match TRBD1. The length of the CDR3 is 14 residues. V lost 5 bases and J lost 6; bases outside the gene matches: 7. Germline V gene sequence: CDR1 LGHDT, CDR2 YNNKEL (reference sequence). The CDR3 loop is CASSDWTGSDTQYF. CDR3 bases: TGTGCCAGCAGCGACTGGACAGGGAGTGATACGCAGTATTTT.

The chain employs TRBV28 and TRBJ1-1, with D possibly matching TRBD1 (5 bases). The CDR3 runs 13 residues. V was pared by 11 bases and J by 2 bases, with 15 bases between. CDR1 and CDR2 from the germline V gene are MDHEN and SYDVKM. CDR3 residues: CAARVSYNTEAFF. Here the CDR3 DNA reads TGTGCCGCCAGGGTTTCCTATAACACTGAAGCTTTCTTT. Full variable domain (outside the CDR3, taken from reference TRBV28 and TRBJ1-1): DVKVTQSSRYLVKRTGEKVFLECVQDMDHENMFWYRQDPGLGLRLIYFSYDVKMKEKGDIPEGYSVSREKKERFSLILESASTNQTSMYLCAARVSYNTEAFFGQGTRLTVV.

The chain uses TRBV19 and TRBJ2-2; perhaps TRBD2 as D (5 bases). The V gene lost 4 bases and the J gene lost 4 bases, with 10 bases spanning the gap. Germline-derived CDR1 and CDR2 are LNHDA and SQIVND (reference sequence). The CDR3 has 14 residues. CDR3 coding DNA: TGTGCCAGTAGTACCCAGCGGTTCACCGGGGAGCTGTTTTTT. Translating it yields CASSTQRFTGELFF.

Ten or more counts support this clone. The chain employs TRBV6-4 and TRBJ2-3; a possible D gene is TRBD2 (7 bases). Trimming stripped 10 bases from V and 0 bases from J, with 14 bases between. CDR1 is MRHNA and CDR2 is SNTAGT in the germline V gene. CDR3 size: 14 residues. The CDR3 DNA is TGTGCCACTGCCGCGGGGGCTAGCACAGATACGCAGTATTTT. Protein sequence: CATAAGASTDTQYF.

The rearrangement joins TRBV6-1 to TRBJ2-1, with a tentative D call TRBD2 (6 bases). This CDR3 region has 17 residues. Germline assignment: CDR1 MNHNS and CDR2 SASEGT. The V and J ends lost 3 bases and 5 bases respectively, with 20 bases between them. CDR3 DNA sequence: TGTGCCAGCAGTGACCCCCTGGGAGCAGGGACTGACAATGAGCAGTTCTTC. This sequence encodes CASSDPLGAGTDNEQFF.

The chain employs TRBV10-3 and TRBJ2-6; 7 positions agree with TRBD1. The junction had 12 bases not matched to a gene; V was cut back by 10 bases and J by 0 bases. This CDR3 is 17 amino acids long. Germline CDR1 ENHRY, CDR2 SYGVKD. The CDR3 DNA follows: TGTGCCAGCGCCGGACAGGTCCTTTTCTCTGGGGCCAACGTCCTGACTTTC. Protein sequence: CASAGQVLFSGANVLTF.

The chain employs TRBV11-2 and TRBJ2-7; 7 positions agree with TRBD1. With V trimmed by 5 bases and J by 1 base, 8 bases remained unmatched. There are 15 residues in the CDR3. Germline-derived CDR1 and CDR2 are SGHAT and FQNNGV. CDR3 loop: CASSILGTASYEQYF. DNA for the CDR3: TGTGCCAGCAGCATCCTCGGGACAGCGTCCTACGAGCAGTACTTC. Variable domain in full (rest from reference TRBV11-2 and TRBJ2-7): EAGVAQSPRYKIIEKRQSVAFWCNPISGHATLYWYQQILGQGPKLLIQFQNNGVVDDSQLPKDRFSAERLKGVDSTLKIQPAKLEDSAVYLCASSILGTASYEQYFGPGTRLTVT.

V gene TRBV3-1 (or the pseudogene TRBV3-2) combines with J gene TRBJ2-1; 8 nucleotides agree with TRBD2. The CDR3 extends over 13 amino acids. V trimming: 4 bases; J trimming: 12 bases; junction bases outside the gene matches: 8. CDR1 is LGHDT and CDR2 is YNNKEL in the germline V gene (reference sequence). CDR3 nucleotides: TGTGCCAGCAGCCCGAGCGGGAGAGAAGGGCAGTTCTTC. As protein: CASSPSGREGQFF.

This chain's CDR3 is CASSEIGGALREQFF. CDR3 DNA sequence: TGTGCCAGCAGTGAAATCGGGGGGGCCCTACGCGAGCAGTTCTTC. The chain recombines TRBV2 with TRBJ2-1, with 8 nucleotides matching TRBD2. Germline assignment: CDR1 SNHLY and CDR2 FYNNEI. This CDR3 comprises 15 residues. The V segment lost 2 bases and the J segment 10 bases; nucleotides outside the gene matches: 10. Full variable domain (rest looked up from reference TRBV2 and TRBJ2-1): EPEVTQTPSHQVTQMGQEVILRCVPISNHLYFYWYRQILGQKVEFLVSFYNNEISEKSEIFDDQFSVERPDGSNFTLKIRSTKLEDSAMYFCASSEIGGALREQFFGPGTRLTVL.

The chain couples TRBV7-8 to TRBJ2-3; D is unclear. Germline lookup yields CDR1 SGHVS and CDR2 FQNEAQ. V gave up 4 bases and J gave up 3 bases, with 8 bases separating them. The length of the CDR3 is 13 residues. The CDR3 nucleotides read TGTGCCAGCAGCTCCTACGGGACAGATACGCAGTATTTT. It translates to CASSSYGTDTQYF.

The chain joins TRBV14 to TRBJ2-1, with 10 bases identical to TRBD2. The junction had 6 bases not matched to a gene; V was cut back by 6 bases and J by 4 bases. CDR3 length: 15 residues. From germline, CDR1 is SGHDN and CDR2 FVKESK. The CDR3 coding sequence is TGTGCCAGCAGTCGTGGGACTAGCGTATACAATGAGCAGTTCTTC. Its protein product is CASSRGTSVYNEQFF.

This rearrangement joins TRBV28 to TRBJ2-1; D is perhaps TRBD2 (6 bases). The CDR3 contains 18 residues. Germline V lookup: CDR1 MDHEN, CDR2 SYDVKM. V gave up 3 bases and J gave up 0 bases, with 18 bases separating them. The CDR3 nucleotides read TGTGCCAGCAGTTTCGGGAGACTAGGGGTCAGCTCCTACAATGAGCAGTTCTTC. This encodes CASSFGRLGVSSYNEQFF.

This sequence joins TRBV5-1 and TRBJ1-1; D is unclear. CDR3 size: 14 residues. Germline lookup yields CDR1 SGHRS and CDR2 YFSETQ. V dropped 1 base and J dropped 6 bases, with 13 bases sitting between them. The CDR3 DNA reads TGCGCCAGCAGCTTGTTAACAGAACCTCCTGAAGCTTTCTTT. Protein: CASSLLTEPPEAFF.

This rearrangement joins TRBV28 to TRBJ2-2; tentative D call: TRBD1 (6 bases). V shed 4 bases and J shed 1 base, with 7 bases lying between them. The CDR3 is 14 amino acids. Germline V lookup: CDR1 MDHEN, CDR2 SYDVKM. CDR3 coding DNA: TGTGCCAGCAGTTCGGGACAGAACACCGGGGAGCTGTTTTTT. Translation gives CASSSGQNTGELFF.

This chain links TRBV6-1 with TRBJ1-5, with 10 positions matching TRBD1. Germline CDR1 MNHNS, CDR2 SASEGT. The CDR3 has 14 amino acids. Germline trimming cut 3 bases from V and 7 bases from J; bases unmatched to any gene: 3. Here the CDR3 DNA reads TGTGCCAGCAGTGACGGGACAGGGGACCAGCCCCAGCATTTT. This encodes CASSDGTGDQPQHF.

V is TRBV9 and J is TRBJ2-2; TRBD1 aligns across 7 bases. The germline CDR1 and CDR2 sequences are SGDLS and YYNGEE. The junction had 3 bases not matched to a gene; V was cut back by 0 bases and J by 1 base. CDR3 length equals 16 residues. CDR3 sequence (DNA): TGTGCCAGCAGCGTAGGGGGACAGCAGAACACCGGGGAGCTGTTTTTT. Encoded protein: CASSVGGQQNTGELFF.

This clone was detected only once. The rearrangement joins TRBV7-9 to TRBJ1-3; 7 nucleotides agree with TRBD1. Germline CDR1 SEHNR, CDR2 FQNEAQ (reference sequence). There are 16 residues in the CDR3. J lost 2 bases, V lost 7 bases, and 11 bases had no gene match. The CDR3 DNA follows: TGTGCCAGCACTGACAGGGTACTCATGACTGGAAACACCATATATTTT. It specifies CASTDRVLMTGNTIYF.

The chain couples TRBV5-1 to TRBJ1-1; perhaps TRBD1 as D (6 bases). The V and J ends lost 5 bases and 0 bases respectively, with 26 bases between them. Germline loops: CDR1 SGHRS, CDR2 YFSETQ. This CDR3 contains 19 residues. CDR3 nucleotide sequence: TGCGCCAGCAGGGCTTGGGGGGGCGGCTCCCCCTCAATGAACACTGAAGCTTTCTTT. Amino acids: CASRAWGGGSPSMNTEAFF.

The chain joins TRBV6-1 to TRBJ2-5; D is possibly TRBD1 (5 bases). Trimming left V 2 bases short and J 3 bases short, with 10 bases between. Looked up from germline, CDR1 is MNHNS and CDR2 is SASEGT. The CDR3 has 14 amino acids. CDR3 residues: CASSELAREETQYF. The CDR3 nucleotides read TGTGCCAGCAGTGAATTGGCCAGGGAAGAGACCCAGTACTTC.